These 18 T cell receptor beta chains originate from one sample sequenced in a study of cytomegalovirus exposure and HLA in healthy donors. The PCR made use of 60 Vbeta and 13 Jbeta primers. Assay used: immunoSEQ multiplex PCR; TCRdb lists only in-frame clones, some missing. Its listing shows some 200,000 clones. Material for sequencing was PBMCs. The source is a boy aged 5-17 years in good health and CMV-seronegative.

This sequence joins TRBV5-1 and TRBJ2-5; TRBD1 is a possible D gene (5 bases). This CDR3 region has 14 residues. Germline lookup yields CDR1 SGHRS and CDR2 YFSETQ. With 1 base removed from V and 5 bases from J, the gap between germline ends came to 12 bases. The CDR3 here is CASSLKARAETQYF. In nucleotides, the CDR3 is TGCGCCAGCAGCTTGAAGGCCAGGGCGGAGACCCAGTACTTC.

The chain is built from TRBV5-1 and TRBJ1-2; D gene ambiguous. The CDR3 is 17 amino acids. Germline V lookup: CDR1 SGHRS, CDR2 YFSETQ. Deletions cut 0 bases from V and 2 bases from J, with 17 bases between. DNA for the CDR3: TGCGCCAGCAGCTTGGCCTACGTCGAGGCACTCAACTATGGCTACACCTTC. Protein product: CASSLAYVEALNYGYTF.

J is TRBJ2-7 and V is TRBV30; a weak D match, TRBD1 (5 bases). V lost 3 bases, J lost 1 base, and 16 bases lay in between. Germline CDR1 reads GTSNPN; CDR2 reads SVGIG (reference sequence). The CDR3 runs 15 residues. CDR3 in amino acids: CAWSKARVGSYEQYF. The CDR3 DNA reads TGTGCCTGGAGCAAAGCCAGGGTGGGGTCCTACGAGCAGTACTTC.

The chain carries TRBV4-1 and TRBJ2-1; the D is unclear. This CDR3 region has 11 residues. Trimming stripped 4 bases from V and 9 bases from J, with 7 bases between. The germline V gene encodes CDR1 MGHRA and CDR2 YSYEKL. This CDR3 reads CASSRQFEQFF. For the CDR3, the DNA is TGCGCCAGCAGCCGCCAGTTTGAGCAGTTCTTC.

This CDR3 is CASSLRDRAYEQYF. The CDR3 region has the DNA TGCGCCAGCAGCCTCCGGGACAGGGCCTACGAGCAGTACTTC. The chain employs TRBV4-1 and TRBJ2-7, with TRBD1 matching over 9 bases. V dropped 4 bases and J dropped 2; count of bases not matched to a gene: 3. The CDR3 has 14 amino acids. From germline, CDR1 is MGHRA and CDR2 YSYEKL.

V and J are TRBV9 and TRBJ2-3; 8 bases map to TRBD2. J was trimmed by 1 base and V by 0 bases; bases with no gene match: 1. CDR3 length: 15 residues. Germline loops: CDR1 SGDLS, CDR2 YYNGEE. The CDR3 loop reads CASSVAGGRTDTQYF. CDR3 nucleotide sequence: TGTGCCAGCAGCGTAGCGGGGGGGCGCACAGATACGCAGTATTTT.

The chain uses TRBV2 and TRBJ1-1, with no clear D. The CDR3 has 13 residues. The germline gives CDR1 SNHLY, CDR2 FYNNEI. Trimming left V 5 bases short and J 0 bases short, with 7 bases between. The CDR3 loop reads CASSSQMNTEAFF. The CDR3 DNA follows: TGTGCCAGCAGTTCACAGATGAACACTGAAGCTTTCTTT.

The CDR3 loop is CASSPDRVNQPQHF. DNA of the CDR3: TGTGCCAGCAGCCCCGACAGGGTTAATCAGCCCCAGCATTTT. The gene calls are TRBV7-8 and TRBJ1-5, with 7 bases identical to TRBD1. CDR3 length: 14 amino acids. J lost 4 bases, V lost 5 bases, and 5 bases had no gene match. The germline V gene has CDR1 SGHVS and CDR2 FQNEAQ.

The V gene is TRBV28, the J gene TRBJ1-1, with a tentative D call TRBD1 (5 bases). This CDR3 region has 17 residues. Per germline, CDR1 MDHEN and CDR2 SYDVKM. V was pared by 8 bases and J by 0 bases, with 22 bases between. CDR3 DNA sequence: TGTGCCAGCGGAGGGCCGGGGCAGAAGAAAATGAACACTGAAGCTTTCTTT. Encoded protein: CASGGPGQKKMNTEAFF.

V gene TRBV28 combines with J gene TRBJ1-5, with unresolved D. V was trimmed by 10 bases and J by 5 bases, leaving 12 bases between them. Germline CDR1 is MDHEN and CDR2 is SYDVKM. The CDR3 runs 12 residues. CDR3 sequence reads: CATGADHQPQHF. CDR3 DNA sequence: TGTGCCACCGGAGCTGATCATCAGCCCCAGCATTTT. The variable domain in full, completed from reference TRBV28 and TRBJ1-5, reads DVKVTQSSRYLVKRTGEKVFLECVQDMDHENMFWYRQDPGLGLRLIYFSYDVKMKEKGDIPEGYSVSREKKERFSLILESASTNQTSMYLCATGADHQPQHFGDGTRLSIL.

The rearrangement joins TRBV7-2 to TRBJ1-2; tentative D call: TRBD1 (6 bases). Per the germline V gene, CDR1 is SGHTA and CDR2 is FQGNSA. V lost 5 bases, J lost 10 bases, and 23 bases lay in between. CDR3 length: 15 amino acids. CDR3 protein: CASSATQGIGAVYTF. The CDR3 nucleotides read TGTGCCAGCAGCGCGACACAGGGAATAGGAGCAGTCTACACCTTC.

This rearrangement joins TRBV7-3 to TRBJ2-7, with a tentative D call TRBD1 (6 bases). Trimming removed 0 bases at V and 6 bases at J, with 6 bases between. This CDR3 is 12 amino acids long. CDR1 SGHTA and CDR2 FQGTGA come from the germline V gene. CDR3 sequence (DNA): TGTGCCAGCAGCTTAACAGGGGGCGAGCAGTACTTC. Translated, it gives CASSLTGGEQYF. Combining the CDR3 with reference TRBV7-3 and TRBJ2-7 gives the whole variable domain GAGVSQTPSNKVTEKGKYVELRCDPISGHTALYWYRQSLGQGPEFLIYFQGTGAADDSGLPNDRFFAVRPEGSVSTLKIQRTERGDSAVYLCASSLTGGEQYFGPGTRLTVT.

Of note for this clone: At one boundary the junction diverges from the germline segment, which might be a read error. The chain couples TRBV30 to TRBJ1-1; D is unresolved. Germline CDR1 reads GTSNPN; CDR2 reads SVGIG (reference sequence). This CDR3 is 13 amino acids long. The CDR3 DNA follows: TGCGCCTGGAGTGGACCAATGGGCACTGAAGCTTGCTTT. It yields the protein CAWSGPMGTEACF.

The chain has TRBV7-2 and TRBJ2-3; D may be TRBD2 (6 bases). This CDR3 has 17 residues. Germline V CDR1 and CDR2: SGHTA, FQGNSA. V shed 5 bases and J shed 0 bases, with 18 bases lying between them. Here the CDR3 DNA reads TGTGCCAGCAGCCCCCGCAGGGCGGGGACTAGCACAGATACGCAGTATTTT. This sequence encodes CASSPRRAGTSTDTQYF.

V is TRBV18 and J is TRBJ2-7; maybe TRBD1 (5 bases). Germline lookup yields CDR1 KGHSH and CDR2 LQKENI. This CDR3 is 15 amino acids long. Between the trimmed V and J ends, which lost 3 bases and 5 bases, there was a span of 17 bases. The CDR3 protein is CASSPPDSALDEQYF. The CDR3 DNA reads as TGTGCCAGCTCACCGCCTGACAGCGCCCTCGACGAGCAGTACTTC.

V usage is TRBV18 and J usage is TRBJ1-5, with a tentative D call TRBD1 (5 bases). This CDR3 is built from 17 residues. The V gene lost 5 bases and the J gene lost 0 bases, with 17 bases spanning the gap. From germline, CDR1 is KGHSH and CDR2 LQKENI. The CDR3 DNA follows: TGTGCCAGCTCAGCGGCAGGGATAGCTGTTAGCAATCAGCCCCAGCATTTT. It translates to CASSAAGIAVSNQPQHF.

V and J are TRBV5-1 and TRBJ2-1, with TRBD1 matching 8 bases. Germline assignment: CDR1 SGHRS and CDR2 YFSETQ. The length of the CDR3 is 15 residues. With V trimmed by 4 bases and J by 6 bases, 9 bases remained unmatched. The CDR3 spells CASSPGQGDGNEQFF. The CDR3 region has the DNA TGCGCCAGCAGCCCCGGACAGGGAGATGGCAATGAGCAGTTCTTC.

The V and J genes are TRBV6-5 and TRBJ2-5, with 7 nucleotides matching TRBD2. The J call may not be correct, given that the DNA end is closer to TRBJ2-7. Germline values: CDR1 MNHEY, CDR2 SVGAGI. The CDR3 runs to 15 residues. CDR3 nucleotides: TGTGCCAGCAGTTTTAGGAGCGGGGTGTTCTACGAGCAGTACTTC. As protein: CASSFRSGVFYEQYF.